This TCR beta chain was obtained from a study of blood T cell repertoires in COVID-19. Study details: Researchers got acute and convalescent COVID-19 samples from the United States, Italy and Spain. PBMCs, B-cell-depleted T cells, or T cells provided the cDNA or gDNA that made up the material.

Under the authors' procedure: For nucleated cells, counts were estimated from reference gene primer amplification. Using immunoSEQ multiplex PCR, the repertoire was profiled, and TCRdb retains in-frame clones only, with some absent. V and J calls and clone size come straight from that table; D and trimming were deduced from the DNA. Counted here are hundreds of thousands of clones, approximately 85% occurring once; the ten biggest clones make up approximately 5.1%. This CDR3 comprises 15 residues. Germline CDR1 MDHEN, CDR2 SYDVKM. Trimming took off 2 bases at V and 5 bases at J, with 16 bases between the two ends.

The sequencing input was peripheral blood. The clonotype comes from a man in his forties or fifties with active or convalescent COVID-19. The chain links TRBV28 to TRBJ2-7; D is perhaps TRBD2 (6 bases). CDR3 sequence (DNA): TGTGCCAGCAGTTTAATCACCGGGAGTTACAACGAGCAGTACTTC. It is translated as CASSLITGSYNEQYF.